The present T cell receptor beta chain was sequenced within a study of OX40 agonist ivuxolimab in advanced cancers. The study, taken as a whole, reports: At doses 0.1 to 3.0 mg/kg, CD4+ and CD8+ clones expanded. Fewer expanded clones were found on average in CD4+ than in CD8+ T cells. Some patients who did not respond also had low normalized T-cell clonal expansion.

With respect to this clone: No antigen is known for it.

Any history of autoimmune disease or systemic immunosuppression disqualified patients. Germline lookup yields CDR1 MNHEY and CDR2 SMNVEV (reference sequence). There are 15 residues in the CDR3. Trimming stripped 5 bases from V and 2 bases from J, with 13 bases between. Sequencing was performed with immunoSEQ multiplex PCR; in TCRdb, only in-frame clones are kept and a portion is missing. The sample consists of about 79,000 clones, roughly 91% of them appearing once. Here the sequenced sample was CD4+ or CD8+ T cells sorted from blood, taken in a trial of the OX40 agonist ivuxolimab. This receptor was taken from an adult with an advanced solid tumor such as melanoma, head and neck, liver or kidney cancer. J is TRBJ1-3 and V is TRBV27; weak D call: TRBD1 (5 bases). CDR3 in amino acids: CASSRGILPGNTIYF. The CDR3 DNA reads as TGTGCCAGCAGTCGGGGGATACTCCCTGGAAACACCATATATTTT.